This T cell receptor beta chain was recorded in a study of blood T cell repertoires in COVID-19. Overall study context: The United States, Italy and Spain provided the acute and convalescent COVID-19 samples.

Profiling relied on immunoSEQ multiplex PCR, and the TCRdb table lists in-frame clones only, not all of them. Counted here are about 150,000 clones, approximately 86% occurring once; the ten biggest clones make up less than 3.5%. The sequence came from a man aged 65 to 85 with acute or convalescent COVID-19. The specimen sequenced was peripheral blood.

This CDR3 is CASSIPPSGRLTYNEQFF. CDR3 bases: TGTGCCAGTAGTATCCCTCCTAGCGGGAGATTAACCTACAATGAGCAGTTCTTC. The chain combines TRBV19 with TRBJ2-1, with 10 bases lining up with TRBD2. Germline-derived CDR1 and CDR2 are LNHDA and SQIVND (reference sequence). This CDR3 is built from 18 residues. V dropped 3 bases and J dropped 2; count of bases not matched to a gene: 10.